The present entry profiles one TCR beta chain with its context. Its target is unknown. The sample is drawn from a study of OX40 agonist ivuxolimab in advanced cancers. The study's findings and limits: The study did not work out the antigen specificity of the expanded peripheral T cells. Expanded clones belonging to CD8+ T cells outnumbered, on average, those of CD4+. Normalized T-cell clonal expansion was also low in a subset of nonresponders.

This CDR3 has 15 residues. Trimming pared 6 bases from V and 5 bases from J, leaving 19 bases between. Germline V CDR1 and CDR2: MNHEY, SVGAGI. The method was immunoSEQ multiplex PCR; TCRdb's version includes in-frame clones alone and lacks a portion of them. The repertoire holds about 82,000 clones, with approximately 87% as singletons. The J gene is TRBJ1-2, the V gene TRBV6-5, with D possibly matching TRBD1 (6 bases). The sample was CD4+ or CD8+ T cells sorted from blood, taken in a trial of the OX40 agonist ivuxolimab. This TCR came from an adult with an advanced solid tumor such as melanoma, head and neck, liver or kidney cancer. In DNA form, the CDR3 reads TGTGCCAGCAGCCCCGGGACAACGCCACGTTATGGCTACACCTTC. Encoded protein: CASSPGTTPRYGYTF.